The TCR beta chain under discussion was sequenced for a study of T cell responses to AZD1222 COVID-19 vaccine. Study-wide findings and caveats: The number of AZD1222 recipients seropositive at baseline was only five or six.

In the case of this clone: What it recognizes is unknown.

Sequenced by immunoSEQ multiplex PCR; TCRdb stores in-frame clones only, minus some. The sample includes about 140,000 clones, roughly 80% of them seen just once. CDR1 and CDR2 (germline): SGHNT, YYREEE (reference sequence). This CDR3 spans 14 amino acids. The germline V and J ends were trimmed by 4 bases and 3 bases, with 13 bases remaining between them. The J gene is TRBJ1-1, the V gene TRBV5-4, with TRBD1 as a possible D gene (5 bases). This material consisted of peripheral blood, taken on day 0 of AZD1222 vaccination. This clonotype was sampled from an adult in good health. CDR3 region: CASSTAGRDTEAFF. The CDR3 DNA is TGTGCCAGCAGCACCGCAGGGAGAGACACTGAAGCTTTCTTT.